Given below is one TCR beta chain in context. The data were taken from a study of response to subunit inactivated influenza vaccine. This CDR3 is built from 17 residues. TCRdb reprocessed the RT-PCR reads via MiXCR and lists one record per CDR3 protein. Of just over 300,000 distinct CDR3 sequences in the sample, 22% are singletons; the top ten hold over 9%. The genes are TRBV12-2 and TRBJ1-5; TRBD1 is the table's D call, not checked against the DNA. TRBV12-2 is classified as a pseudogene. The receptor's source is a man between 50 and 75 years old who received an inactivated influenza vaccine. Source: PBMCs from blood, taken 21 months after vaccination. The CDR3 bases are TGTGCAAGTCGCTTAGCATCACCTACAGGGGAAGGTCAGCCCCAGCATTTT. Translating it yields CASRLASPTGEGQPQHF.